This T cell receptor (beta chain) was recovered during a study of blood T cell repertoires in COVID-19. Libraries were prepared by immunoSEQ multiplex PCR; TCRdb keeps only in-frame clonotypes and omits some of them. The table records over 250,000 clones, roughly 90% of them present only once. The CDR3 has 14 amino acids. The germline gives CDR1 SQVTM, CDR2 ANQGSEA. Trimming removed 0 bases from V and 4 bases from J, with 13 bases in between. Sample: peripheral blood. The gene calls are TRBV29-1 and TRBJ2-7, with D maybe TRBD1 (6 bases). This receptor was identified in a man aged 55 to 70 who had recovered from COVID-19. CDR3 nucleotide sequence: TGCAGCGTTGAAGATCGGGGCAGGGGATACGAGCAGTACTTC. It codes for CSVEDRGRGYEQYF.